Shown below are 26 T cell receptor beta chains from a single sample sequenced in a study of blood T cell repertoires in COVID-19. Here immunoSEQ multiplex PCR was the method, and the copy in TCRdb shows in-frame clones only, minus some. The sample has 300,000 or so clones, 65% to 90% seen once; the top ten hold 4% to 5%. Source material: PBMCs or T cells enriched from blood (not recorded which). The receptors derive from a woman aged 40 to 49 with acute COVID-19.

The chain joins TRBV11-2 to TRBJ1-5, with TRBD1 as a possible D gene (5 bases). Trimming removed 0 bases from V and 6 bases from J, with 12 bases in between. Looked up from germline, CDR1 is SGHAT and CDR2 is FQNNGV. This CDR3 spans 15 amino acids. Here the CDR3 DNA reads TGTGCCAGCAGCTTAGATTTAGGGGAGGGTCAGCCCCAGCATTTT. Translation gives CASSLDLGEGQPQHF.

J is TRBJ2-1 and V is TRBV7-2; the match to TRBD2 covers 10 bases. CDR1 is SGHTA, CDR2 FQGNSA, per germline. After removal of 6 bases from V and 4 bases from J, the junction contained 9 bases not matched to a gene. CDR3 length: 16 amino acids. As DNA, the CDR3 is TGTGCCAGCAGGGGGAGGGGGACTAGCGCTTACAATGAGCAGTTCTTC. Amino acids: CASRGRGTSAYNEQFF.

V is TRBV3-1 (or the pseudogene TRBV3-2) and J is TRBJ2-7; tentative D call: TRBD2 (6 bases). This CDR3 contains 14 residues. Germline lookup yields CDR1 LGHDT and CDR2 YNNKEL (reference sequence). The V gene lost 6 bases and the J gene lost 5 bases, with 17 bases spanning the gap. The CDR3 spells CASSPTGGIDEQYF. DNA of the CDR3: TGTGCCAGCAGTCCCACCGGGGGAATCGACGAGCAGTACTTC.

This clone was seen a few times. This chain uses TRBV14 with TRBJ1-5, with 7 nucleotides matching TRBD1. The CDR3 totals 16 residues. The germline CDR1 and CDR2 sequences are SGHDN and FVKESK. Trimming removed 0 bases from V and 2 bases from J; junction bases left unmatched: 4. Here the CDR3 reads CASSQDPGTGNQPQHF. The CDR3, as DNA: TGTGCCAGCAGCCAAGATCCCGGGACAGGCAATCAGCCCCAGCATTTT.

This clone appeared a single time. The chain recombines TRBV18 with TRBJ1-6, with 7 bases aligning to TRBD1. There are 14 residues in the CDR3. The germline CDR1 and CDR2 sequences are KGHSH and LQKENI. Unmatched junction bases numbered 4, after V lost 3 bases and J lost 8 bases. Here the CDR3 reads CASSPTGWDSPLHF. The CDR3 nucleotides read TGTGCCAGCTCACCGACAGGGTGGGATTCACCCCTCCACTTT.

The chain couples TRBV7-2 to TRBJ1-2; 7 nucleotides agree with TRBD1. CDR1 is SGHTA, CDR2 FQGNSA, per germline. The V segment lost 6 bases and the J segment 4 bases; nucleotides outside the gene matches: 17. The CDR3 covers 17 residues. CDR3 in DNA: TGTGCCAGCAGTCCTACAGGGGTAGCTCCTCTCGGCTATGGCTACACCTTC. As protein: CASSPTGVAPLGYGYTF.

The J gene is TRBJ2-7, the V gene TRBV4-2; D perhaps matches TRBD1 (5 bases). Per the germline V gene, CDR1 is LGHNA and CDR2 is YNFKEQ. CDR3 length equals 13 residues. Trimming shortened V by 0 bases and J by 3 bases, and 6 bases separated the two germline ends. This chain's CDR3 is CASSQDQGYEQYF. The CDR3 DNA follows: TGTGCCAGCAGCCAAGATCAGGGCTACGAGCAGTACTTC.

This chain joins TRBV4-1 and TRBJ2-7; D might be TRBD1 (5 bases). Per germline, CDR1 MGHRA and CDR2 YSYEKL. The V end lost 4 bases, the J end lost 4 bases, and 8 bases lay between the germline ends. The CDR3 runs to 12 residues. The chain's CDR3 is CASSPQGYEQYF. CDR3 DNA: TGCGCCAGCAGCCCCCAGGGATACGAGCAGTACTTC.

The DNA of the CDR3 is TGTGCCAGCAGTTTACAGGGGCAGGACAATGAGCAGTTCTTC. Amino acids: CASSLQGQDNEQFF. The chain recombines TRBV5-4 with TRBJ2-1; 7 bases match TRBD1. The CDR3 sequence is 14 residues long. With 5 bases clipped from V and 5 bases from J, the junction kept 7 bases outside the gene matches. Germline V CDR1 and CDR2: SGHNT, YYREEE (reference sequence).

The chain has TRBV25-1 and TRBJ1-4; 12 bases fit TRBD1. CDR1 MGHDK and CDR2 SYGVNS come from the germline V gene. The CDR3 loop spans 16 amino acids. With 4 bases clipped from V and 8 bases from J, the junction kept 8 bases outside the gene matches. The CDR3 loop reads CASSGPPGTGGEKLFF. CDR3 coding DNA: TGTGCCAGCAGTGGACCGCCCGGGACAGGGGGCGAAAAACTGTTTTTT.

The V and J genes are TRBV5-1 and TRBJ2-3, with 12 bases that match TRBD2. Germline trimming cut 3 bases from V and 7 bases from J; bases unmatched to any gene: 3. The CDR3 totals 14 residues. CDR1 is SGHRS and CDR2 is YFSETQ in the germline V gene. The CDR3 DNA sequence: TGCGCCAGCAGCTCTAGCGGGGGGGCGTATACGCAGTATTTT. The encoded protein is CASSSSGGAYTQYF. Looking up the rest from reference TRBV5-1 and TRBJ2-3 gives the full variable domain: KAGVTQTPRYLIKTRGQQVTLSCSPISGHRSVSWYQQTPGQGLQFLFEYFSETQRNKGNFPGRFSGRQFSNSRSEMNVSTLELGDSALYLCASSSSGGAYTQYFGPGTRLTVL.

The chain combines TRBV14 with TRBJ2-7, with a possible D match to TRBD2 (5 bases). Germline assignment: CDR1 SGHDN and CDR2 FVKESK. V gave up 1 base and J gave up 2 bases, with 15 bases separating them. The CDR3 covers 16 residues. The CDR3 region has the DNA TGTGCCAGCAGCCAAGGTCGGGAATACCGAACCTACGAGCAGTACTTC. Protein: CASSQGREYRTYEQYF.

The CDR3 DNA reads TGCGCCAGCAGCCAAGACGGGACAGGGGTAGGAGGCTACACCTTC. Residues: CASSQDGTGVGGYTF. The gene calls are TRBV4-1 and TRBJ1-2; 10 bases fit TRBD1. Germline trimming cut 0 bases from V and 8 bases from J; bases unmatched to any gene: 6. This CDR3 region has 15 residues. CDR1 and CDR2 (germline): MGHRA, YSYEKL.

This chain joins TRBV5-1 and TRBJ1-4; TRBD1 matches 7 bases. The CDR3 totals 17 residues. Per germline, CDR1 SGHRS and CDR2 YFSETQ. V lost 0 bases to trimming and J lost 6 bases; unmatched junction nucleotides: 11. The CDR3 reads CASSLGDRDSGYEKLFF. The DNA for the CDR3 is TGCGCCAGCAGCTTGGGCGACAGGGACTCGGGCTATGAAAAACTGTTTTTT.

The chain employs TRBV19 and TRBJ2-7; TRBD1 is a possible D gene (5 bases). Germline-derived CDR1 and CDR2 are LNHDA and SQIVND (reference sequence). There are 16 residues in the CDR3. V gave up 5 bases and J gave up 0 bases, with 17 bases separating them. The CDR3 nucleotides are TGTGCCAGTAGTCGAGATGGGGCAGGCGGCTCCTACGAGCAGTACTTC. Translation gives CASSRDGAGGSYEQYF.

V and J are TRBV7-2 and TRBJ1-2, with 9 positions matching TRBD1. Looked up from germline, CDR1 is SGHTA and CDR2 is FQGNSA. V was pared by 0 bases and J by 2 bases, with 1 base of the junction left unmatched. The CDR3 is 15 amino acids. The DNA for the CDR3 is TGTGCCAGCAGCTTAGCGGGGACAGGGAACTATGGCTACACCTTC. This encodes CASSLAGTGNYGYTF.

The chain carries TRBV10-3 and TRBJ1-1; TRBD1 matches at 7 bases. The V and J ends lost 2 bases and 2 bases, in that order; junction bases with no gene match: 5. Germline V gene lookup returns CDR1 ENHRY and CDR2 SYGVKD. The length of the CDR3 is 15 residues. CDR3 bases: TGTGCCATCAGTGAGCGACAGGGCCCCAACACTGAAGCTTTCTTT. Translated, it gives CAISERQGPNTEAFF.

The V and J genes are TRBV19 and TRBJ1-1; tentatively, D is TRBD1 (5 bases). The CDR3 has 17 residues. Trimming removed 4 bases at V and 4 bases at J, with 22 bases between. Germline V lookup: CDR1 LNHDA, CDR2 SQIVND (reference sequence). CDR3 nucleotides: TGTGCCAGTAGTAACACCGGCGCACAGGTCCTCGGCACTGAAGCTTTCTTT. This codes for CASSNTGAQVLGTEAFF.

The rearrangement links TRBV4-2 to TRBJ1-6; D possibly corresponds to TRBD1 (5 bases). Trimming took 0 bases from V and 11 from J, leaving 5 bases between them. The CDR3 runs 12 residues. Germline loops: CDR1 LGHNA, CDR2 YNFKEQ. The CDR3 region has the DNA TGTGCCAGCAGCCAAGAGGGGCCACCCCTCCACTTT. Its protein product is CASSQEGPPLHF.

V usage is TRBV4-1 and J usage is TRBJ2-7, with 8 bases fitting TRBD2. From germline, CDR1 is MGHRA and CDR2 YSYEKL. The CDR3 is 20 residues long. After removal of 0 bases from V and 4 bases from J, the junction contained 20 bases not matched to a gene. CDR3 in amino acids: CASSQDRGLGTSRTIYEQYF. CDR3 DNA sequence: TGCGCCAGCAGCCAAGATCGGGGATTAGGGACTAGTCGGACTATTTACGAGCAGTACTTC.

The chain employs TRBV5-4 and TRBJ2-7; perhaps TRBD2 as D (6 bases). Germline CDR1 reads SGHNT; CDR2 reads YYREEE (reference sequence). CDR3 length: 15 residues. Trimming removed 4 bases at V and 3 bases at J, with 17 bases between. CDR3 sequence (DNA): TGTGCCAGCAGCCGTGGCGGACTACCGGTCTACGAGCAGTACTTC. Protein sequence: CASSRGGLPVYEQYF.

This clone was seen a few times. V is TRBV7-2 and J is TRBJ2-7, with 13 positions matching TRBD2. CDR1 and CDR2 (germline): SGHTA, FQGNSA. The CDR3 consists of 16 residues. With 5 bases clipped from V and 3 bases from J, the junction kept 7 bases outside the gene matches. CDR3 sequence (DNA): TGTGCCAGCAGCCATACTAGCGGGAGGGCCGTCTACGAGCAGTACTTC. Its translation is CASSHTSGRAVYEQYF.

This clone has only a few counts. This sequence joins TRBV14 and TRBJ2-3; 8 bases fit TRBD2. Germline loops: CDR1 SGHDN, CDR2 FVKESK. Germline trimming cut 1 base from V and 2 bases from J; bases unmatched to any gene: 5. There are 16 residues in the CDR3. The CDR3 protein is CASSQAAGATTDTQYF. Written as DNA, the CDR3 is TGTGCCAGCAGCCAAGCAGCGGGAGCCACCACAGATACGCAGTATTTT.

The chain joins TRBV2 to TRBJ1-6, with 8 bases that match TRBD1. Germline lookup yields CDR1 SNHLY and CDR2 FYNNEI. Germline trimming cut 10 bases from V and 6 bases from J; bases unmatched to any gene: 11. The CDR3 runs to 15 residues. The CDR3 DNA is TGTGCCACCAAGAAGATCGACAGGGGTAATTCACCCCTCCACTTT. Residues: CATKKIDRGNSPLHF.

V gene TRBV4-1 combines with J gene TRBJ1-1; no clear D. The CDR3 totals 15 residues. Per germline, CDR1 MGHRA and CDR2 YSYEKL. V was trimmed by 2 bases and J by 0 bases, leaving 10 bases between them. The CDR3 is CASSQTVAMNTEAFF. The CDR3 DNA is TGCGCCAGCAGCCAAACAGTCGCCATGAACACTGAAGCTTTCTTT.

This chain uses TRBV7-9 with TRBJ2-2; TRBD1 matches at 7 bases. V dropped 1 base and J dropped 5; count of bases not matched to a gene: 16. The V gene's germline CDR1 is SEHNR and CDR2 FQNEAQ (reference sequence). CDR3 length: 19 amino acids. CDR3 sequence: CASSLVDRVFWFETGELFF. CDR3 nucleotides: TGTGCCAGCAGCTTAGTTGACAGGGTCTTCTGGTTCGAGACCGGGGAGCTGTTTTTT.